The rows below give T cell receptor beta chains drawn from one sample of a study of blood T cell repertoires in COVID-19. The repertoire was sequenced with immunoSEQ multiplex PCR; TCRdb's copy has only in-frame clones and lacks some. The sample includes just under 300,000 clones, roughly 86% seen only once; the top ten take 1% to 1.5%. Sequencing used peripheral blood. Receptor source: a man aged 65 to 85 with acute or convalescent COVID-19. CDR3s include the opening cysteine and the closing phenylalanine or tryptophan. Fields, in order: D gene, V gene, clone size, J gene, CDR3 DNA, CDR3 protein. A D gene is named only where the DNA matches it firmly. The size entry is marked missing in some rows and otherwise reads once, few, many or a size class.

d_gene: -
v_gene: TRBV2
abundance: once
j_gene: TRBJ2-5
CDR3nt: TGTGCCAGCAGTGAGAGGGAGACCCAGTACTTC
CDR3aa: CASSERETQYF

d_gene: -
v_gene: TRBV7-2
abundance: -
j_gene: TRBJ2-7
CDR3nt: TGTGCCAGCAGCGCGGGACAGACCTACGAGCAGTACTTC
CDR3aa: CASSAGQTYEQYF

d_gene: -
v_gene: TRBV9
abundance: few
j_gene: TRBJ2-1
CDR3nt: TGTGCCAGCAGCGTAATGGGGGGTCTTGGCAATGAGCAGTTCTTC
CDR3aa: CASSVMGGLGNEQFF

d_gene: TRBD2
v_gene: TRBV3-1/TRBV3-2
abundance: -
j_gene: TRBJ2-5
CDR3nt: TGTGCCAGCAGCGGGACTAGCGGGCGGGTGGAGACCCAGTACTTC
CDR3aa: CASSGTSGRVETQYF

d_gene: -
v_gene: TRBV10-3
abundance: few
j_gene: TRBJ1-1
CDR3nt: TGTGCCATCAGTGAGGAGGTAGGGAACACTGAAGCTTTCTTT
CDR3aa: CAISEEVGNTEAFF

d_gene: -
v_gene: TRBV20-1
abundance: -
j_gene: TRBJ1-2
CDR3nt: TGCAGTGCTCGTGACAGTTTGCCCAATGGCTACACCTTC
CDR3aa: CSARDSLPNGYTF

d_gene: TRBD1
v_gene: TRBV24-1
abundance: -
j_gene: TRBJ1-2
CDR3nt: TGTGCCACCAGTGAGGATGGACAGGGGCAATGGGGCTACACCTTC
CDR3aa: CATSEDGQGQWGYTF

d_gene: -
v_gene: TRBV11-2
abundance: -
j_gene: TRBJ1-2
CDR3nt: TGTGCCAGCAGCTTAGTAGGAGCTAACTATGGCTACACCTTC
CDR3aa: CASSLVGANYGYTF

d_gene: -
v_gene: TRBV5-1
abundance: -
j_gene: TRBJ2-1
CDR3nt: TGCGCCAGCAGCGTATTACAGGGTCTAACCTCCTACAATGAGCAGTTCTTC
CDR3aa: CASSVLQGLTSYNEQFF

d_gene: TRBD1
v_gene: TRBV10-3
abundance: -
j_gene: TRBJ1-2
CDR3nt: TGTGCCATCACCGCGGGACAGTATGGCTACACCTTC
CDR3aa: CAITAGQYGYTF

d_gene: -
v_gene: TRBV4-3
abundance: -
j_gene: TRBJ2-5
CDR3nt: TGCGCCAGCAGCCAATCTAGGCCCGCGGAGACCCAGTACTTC
CDR3aa: CASSQSRPAETQYF

d_gene: -
v_gene: TRBV6-6
abundance: -
j_gene: TRBJ1-1
CDR3nt: TGTGCCAGCAGACCCTCCCAGGGGAGGAACACTGAAGCTTTCTTT
CDR3aa: CASRPSQGRNTEAFF

d_gene: -
v_gene: TRBV6-5
abundance: -
j_gene: TRBJ2-7
CDR3nt: TGTGCCAGCCTGCGGGACTTGAACTCCTACGAGCAGTACTTC
CDR3aa: CASLRDLNSYEQYF

d_gene: TRBD1
v_gene: TRBV28
abundance: -
j_gene: TRBJ2-7
CDR3nt: TGTGCCAGCACCCTACCCACAGGGGCCTCCTACGAGCAGTACTTC
CDR3aa: CASTLPTGASYEQYF

d_gene: -
v_gene: TRBV5-1
abundance: -
j_gene: TRBJ2-1
CDR3nt: TGCGCCAGCAGCCGAGGAGGGCGCAATGAGCAGTTCTTC
CDR3aa: CASSRGGRNEQFF

d_gene: -
v_gene: TRBV7-2
abundance: few
j_gene: TRBJ2-5
CDR3nt: TGTGCCAGCAGCTTAAGTCGGCCCGAGGGGACCCAGTACTTC
CDR3aa: CASSLSRPEGTQYF

d_gene: TRBD1
v_gene: TRBV28
abundance: -
j_gene: TRBJ1-2
CDR3nt: TGTGCCAGCAGTACCGCCGGGACAGGGGATGGCTACACCTTC
CDR3aa: CASSTAGTGDGYTF

d_gene: TRBD2
v_gene: TRBV5-4
abundance: few
j_gene: TRBJ2-1
CDR3nt: TGTGCCAGCAGCTTGGAGGGGGGACTAGCAGGTAGGGAGCAGTTCTTC
CDR3aa: CASSLEGGLAGREQFF

d_gene: -
v_gene: TRBV18
abundance: -
j_gene: TRBJ1-5
CDR3nt: TGTGCCAGCTCACCAGCTGCAGGGGTTTTTTCGCCCCAGCATTTT
CDR3aa: CASSPAAGVFSPQHF

d_gene: TRBD1
v_gene: TRBV9
abundance: -
j_gene: TRBJ1-2
CDR3nt: TGTGCCAGCAGCGGAGGGGGCTCCGACTATGGCTACACCTTC
CDR3aa: CASSGGGSDYGYTF

d_gene: -
v_gene: TRBV19
abundance: -
j_gene: TRBJ2-2
CDR3nt: TGTGCCAGTAGTTCCGGGAACACCGGGGAGCTGTTTTTT
CDR3aa: CASSSGNTGELFF

d_gene: -
v_gene: TRBV2
abundance: once
j_gene: TRBJ2-4
CDR3nt: TGTGCCAGCCAGACTGTCGGAAACATTCAGTACTTC
CDR3aa: CASQTVGNIQYF

d_gene: -
v_gene: TRBV2
abundance: -
j_gene: TRBJ2-3
CDR3nt: TGTGCCAGCAGGGAGGGACGGTTTAGCACAGATACGCAGTATTTT
CDR3aa: CASREGRFSTDTQYF

d_gene: -
v_gene: TRBV28
abundance: few
j_gene: TRBJ2-7
CDR3nt: TGTGCCAGCAGTCTCCTCGGACTTTCCTACGAGCAGTACTTC
CDR3aa: CASSLLGLSYEQYF

d_gene: -
v_gene: TRBV5-8
abundance: -
j_gene: TRBJ1-5
CDR3nt: TGTGCCAGCAGCTTGGACACCAATCAGCCCCAGCATTTT
CDR3aa: CASSLDTNQPQHF

d_gene: TRBD1
v_gene: TRBV5-6
abundance: -
j_gene: TRBJ1-4
CDR3nt: TGTGCCAGCAGCACGGACAGGGCTGAAAAACTGTTTTTT
CDR3aa: CASSTDRAEKLFF

d_gene: -
v_gene: TRBV7-2
abundance: -
j_gene: TRBJ2-3
CDR3nt: TGTGCCAGCAGCTTCCGAGTGGGAGGTACAGATACGCAGTATTTT
CDR3aa: CASSFRVGGTDTQYF

d_gene: -
v_gene: TRBV5-1
abundance: -
j_gene: TRBJ2-5
CDR3nt: TGCGCCAGCAGCTTGGTGGGAGGTGGAGAGACCCAGTACTTC
CDR3aa: CASSLVGGGETQYF

d_gene: TRBD1
v_gene: TRBV6-5
abundance: -
j_gene: TRBJ2-7
CDR3nt: TGTGCCAGCAGCTTGGGACAGGGAAAATACGAGCAGTACTTC
CDR3aa: CASSLGQGKYEQYF

d_gene: TRBD1
v_gene: TRBV29-1
abundance: -
j_gene: TRBJ2-7
CDR3nt: TGCAGCGCAAACTCAGGGGGCCTCGAGCAGTACTTC
CDR3aa: CSANSGGLEQYF

d_gene: -
v_gene: TRBV21-1
abundance: -
j_gene: TRBJ1-1
CDR3nt: TGTGCCAGCAGCAAAGAGAGAGGGTTAGACACTGAAGCTTTCTTT
CDR3aa: CASSKERGLDTEAFF

d_gene: TRBD1
v_gene: TRBV14
abundance: -
j_gene: TRBJ2-7
CDR3nt: TGTGCCAGCAGCCCTAGGACAGGGCCCTACGAGCAGTACTTC
CDR3aa: CASSPRTGPYEQYF

d_gene: -
v_gene: TRBV21-1
abundance: -
j_gene: TRBJ1-6
CDR3nt: TGTGCCAGCAGCAAAGCGCTGGAGGACAGGGAATCCGGGTCCCATTCACCCCTCCACTTT
CDR3aa: CASSKALEDRESGSHSPLHF

d_gene: -
v_gene: TRBV2
abundance: -
j_gene: TRBJ2-2
CDR3nt: TGTGCCGGGGGACAGAACACCGGGGAGCTGTTTTTT
CDR3aa: CAGGQNTGELFF

d_gene: -
v_gene: TRBV2
abundance: -
j_gene: TRBJ2-6
CDR3nt: TGTGCCAGCAGTGGGGGATTTACAGGGATCTCTGGGGCCAACGTCCTGACTTTC
CDR3aa: CASSGGFTGISGANVLTF

d_gene: TRBD1
v_gene: TRBV3-1/TRBV3-2
abundance: -
j_gene: TRBJ1-1
CDR3nt: TGTGCCAGCAGTCGACAGGGGAGCCCTGAAGCTTTCTTT
CDR3aa: CASSRQGSPEAFF

d_gene: TRBD1
v_gene: TRBV19
abundance: -
j_gene: TRBJ1-5
CDR3nt: TGTGCCAGCGAGGGCCGAGCCGGGACAGGGGGCAATGTGGGCAATCAGCCCCAGCATTTT
CDR3aa: CASEGRAGTGGNVGNQPQHF

d_gene: TRBD2
v_gene: TRBV18
abundance: -
j_gene: TRBJ2-1
CDR3nt: TGTGCCAGCTCACCGAGCGGGGGGGCCTCCCCTGAGCAGTTCTTC
CDR3aa: CASSPSGGASPEQFF

d_gene: TRBD1
v_gene: TRBV28
abundance: -
j_gene: TRBJ1-1
CDR3nt: TGTGCTGCGACAGGGGGGATGAACACTGAAGCTTTCTTT
CDR3aa: CAATGGMNTEAFF

d_gene: -
v_gene: TRBV27
abundance: -
j_gene: TRBJ1-6
CDR3nt: TGTGCCAGCAGTTCAGGAGGGGAGATGGGTTCACCCCTCCACTTT
CDR3aa: CASSSGGEMGSPLHF

d_gene: -
v_gene: TRBV6-2/TRBV6-3
abundance: -
j_gene: TRBJ2-5
CDR3nt: TGTGCCAGCAGTTACATTGGCCAGGGGAAAGAGACCCAGTACTTC
CDR3aa: CASSYIGQGKETQYF

d_gene: -
v_gene: TRBV19
abundance: few
j_gene: TRBJ2-7
CDR3nt: TGTGCCAGTAGTATCGGGTGGGGGCCCTACGAGCAGTACTTC
CDR3aa: CASSIGWGPYEQYF

d_gene: -
v_gene: TRBV6-1
abundance: -
j_gene: TRBJ1-1
CDR3nt: TGTGCCAGCAGGGCCGGGGGGGTGAACACTGAAGCTTTCTTT
CDR3aa: CASRAGGVNTEAFF